The TCR beta chain described here comes from a study of T-cell memory formation after mild COVID-19. TCRdb re-called the 5' RACE reads with MiXCR, one entry per CDR3 protein. The table has hundreds of thousands of distinct CDR3 sequences, 20% to 25% seen once. Germline assignment: CDR1 KGHSH and CDR2 LQKENI. V lost 2 bases and J lost 2; bases outside the gene matches: 6. The CDR3 is 16 amino acids. The chain recombines TRBV18 with TRBJ2-5, with 9 bases aligning to TRBD2. The sample consisted of PBMCs or a T cell subset sorted from them (not recorded which). This clonotype was sampled from a young man who had mild COVID-19 (a few samples of this study predate the infection). Cell type and time point are not known. The CDR3 sequence: CASSPNLAGSQETQYF. For the CDR3, the DNA is TGTGCCAGCTCACCAAACCTAGCGGGGTCACAAGAGACCCAGTACTTC.